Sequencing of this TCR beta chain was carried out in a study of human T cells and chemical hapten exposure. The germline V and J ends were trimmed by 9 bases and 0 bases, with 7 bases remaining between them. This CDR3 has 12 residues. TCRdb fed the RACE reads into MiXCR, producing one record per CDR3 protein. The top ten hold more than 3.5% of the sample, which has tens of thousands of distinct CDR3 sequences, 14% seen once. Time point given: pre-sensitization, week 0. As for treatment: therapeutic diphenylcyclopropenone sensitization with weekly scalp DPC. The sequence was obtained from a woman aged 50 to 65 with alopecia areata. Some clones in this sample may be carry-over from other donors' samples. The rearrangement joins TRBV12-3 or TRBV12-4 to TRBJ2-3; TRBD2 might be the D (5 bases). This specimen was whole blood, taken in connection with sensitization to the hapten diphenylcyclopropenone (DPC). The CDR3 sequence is CASKRSTDTQYF. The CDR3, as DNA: TGTGCCAGTAAGCGGAGCACAGATACGCAGTATTTT.